In this sample, the clone carrying this TCR beta chain turned up many times. Its antigen remains unknown. Attached unique molecular identifiers marked individual cDNA molecules. MiXCR, run by TCRdb on the 5' RACE reads, gives a single entry per CDR3 protein. This sample has some 98,000 distinct CDR3 sequences; about 15% occur once, and the top ten carry around 1.3%. V lost 0 bases, J lost 2 bases, and 10 bases lay in between. Germline V CDR1 and CDR2: SGDLS, YYNGEE. CDR3 length: 15 residues. The data are from a study of early T cells in non-severe SARS-CoV-2 infection. Study-level background: Bulk RNA taken from unsorted whole blood was sequenced, leaving chains unpaired.

Findings of the study overall: Anti-spike CD8 specificities were favored by VDJdb matching, whose results missed private and CD4 specificities.

This clonotype was obtained from an adult who was a healthcare worker with PCR-confirmed SARS-CoV-2 infection or an uninfected control (not recorded which). The V and J genes are TRBV9 and TRBJ2-3; D not certain. Specimen: whole blood. CDR3 nucleotide sequence: TGTGCCAGCAGCGTAGGTAGCCAACCCACAGATACGCAGTATTTT. It specifies CASSVGSQPTDTQYF.